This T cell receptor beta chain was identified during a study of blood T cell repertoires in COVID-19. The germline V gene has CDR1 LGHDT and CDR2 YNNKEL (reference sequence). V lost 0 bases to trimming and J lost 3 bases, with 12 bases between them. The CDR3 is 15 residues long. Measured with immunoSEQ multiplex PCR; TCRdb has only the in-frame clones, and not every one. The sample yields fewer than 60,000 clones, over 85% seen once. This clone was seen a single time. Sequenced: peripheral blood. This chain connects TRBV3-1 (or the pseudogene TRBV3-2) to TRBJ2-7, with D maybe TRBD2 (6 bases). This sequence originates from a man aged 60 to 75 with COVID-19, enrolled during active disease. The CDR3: CASSQDGGKYYEQYF. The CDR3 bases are TGTGCCAGCAGCCAAGATGGGGGGAAGTACTACGAGCAGTACTTC.